This entry lists 26 T cell receptor beta chains sequenced from one sample in a study of blood T cell repertoires in COVID-19. This table comes from immunoSEQ multiplex PCR, and its TCRdb copy is limited to in-frame clones, with some not included. The sample carries 150,000 to 200,000 clones, around 90% recorded once. The sample was peripheral blood. Receptors were obtained from a man aged 50 to 59 with acute or convalescent COVID-19.

J is TRBJ2-1 and V is TRBV12-1; TRBD2, the table's D call, was not compared with the DNA. TRBV12-1 is a pseudogene. CDR3 length: 16 amino acids. The CDR3, as DNA: TGTGCCAGCAGCTTGGGACTAGCGGGGGGGCCGGTTGAGCAGTTCTTC. It translates to CASSLGLAGGPVEQFF.

This clone is a singleton in its sample. The chain combines TRBV9 with TRBJ1-3, with TRBD1 identical over 8 bases. The trim removed 3 bases at V and 4 bases at J, leaving 6 bases unmatched. The germline V gene has CDR1 SGDLS and CDR2 YYNGEE. The CDR3 totals 15 residues. The CDR3 spells CASSAQGAEGNTIYF. In nucleotides, the CDR3 is TGTGCCAGCAGCGCGCAGGGGGCTGAAGGAAACACCATATATTTT.

The CDR3: CASSSWTSNEQYF. Here the CDR3 DNA reads TGTGCCAGCAGCTCGTGGACTAGCAACGAGCAGTACTTC. The chain has TRBV7-9 and TRBJ2-7, with TRBD2 matching over 8 bases. Trimming cost V 4 bases and J 5 bases; bases outside gene matches: 4. This CDR3 comprises 13 residues. The germline V gene encodes CDR1 SEHNR and CDR2 FQNEAQ (reference sequence).

This clone was found a few times. The chain recombines TRBV30 with TRBJ2-7; D is unclear. The length of the CDR3 is 12 residues. Germline loops: CDR1 GTSNPN, CDR2 SVGIG (reference sequence). The germline V and J ends were trimmed by 0 bases and 4 bases, with 7 bases remaining between them. The DNA for the CDR3 is TGTGCCTGGAGTGTACGTAGATACGAGCAGTACTTC. Translated: CAWSVRRYEQYF.

The genes are TRBV13 and TRBJ2-3, with a tentative D call TRBD2 (6 bases). This CDR3 contains 17 residues. The germline gives CDR1 PRHDT, CDR2 FYEKMQ (reference sequence). Trimming removed 0 bases at V and 2 bases at J, with 15 bases between. CDR3 sequence: CASSLGLAIWATDTQYF. The CDR3 region has the DNA TGTGCCAGCAGCTTAGGACTAGCAATATGGGCCACAGATACGCAGTATTTT.

The chain combines TRBV3-1 (or the pseudogene TRBV3-2) with TRBJ2-1; 7 nucleotides agree with TRBD2. Germline V gives CDR1 LGHDT, CDR2 YNNKEL (reference sequence). The ends lost 5 bases at V and 3 bases at J; junction bases unmatched: 7. There are 15 residues in the CDR3. The CDR3 bases are TGTGCCAGCAGCGCCCGGGACTACGGCTACAATGAGCAGTTCTTC. Protein product: CASSARDYGYNEQFF.

J is TRBJ2-1 and V is TRBV6-5; a weak D match, TRBD2 (6 bases). The CDR3 sequence is 13 residues long. The germline V gene encodes CDR1 MNHEY and CDR2 SVGAGI. Between the trimmed V and J ends, which lost 7 bases and 9 bases, there was a span of 16 bases. In DNA form, the CDR3 reads TGTGCCAGCAAATTTCTCCAGGGAGGTGAGCAGTTCTTC. This translates into CASKFLQGGEQFF.

V is TRBV3-1 (or the pseudogene TRBV3-2) and J is TRBJ2-7, with 13 nucleotides matching TRBD2. The CDR3 length is 15 residues. Germline loops: CDR1 LGHDT, CDR2 YNNKEL (reference sequence). V dropped 5 bases and J dropped 6; count of bases not matched to a gene: 7. Here the CDR3 DNA reads TGTGCCAGCAGCGCGGGACTAGCGGGATCTTTCGAGCAGTACTTC. It codes for CASSAGLAGSFEQYF.

The chain couples TRBV7-2 to TRBJ2-7; 8 bases line up with TRBD2. The CDR3 totals 16 residues. V gave up 5 bases and J gave up 2 bases; unmatched junction bases: 11. Germline V gives CDR1 SGHTA, CDR2 FQGNSA. The CDR3 spells CASSRTSGLDPYEQYF. In DNA, the CDR3 is TGTGCCAGCAGCCGCACTAGCGGACTCGACCCCTACGAGCAGTACTTC. Based on the CDR3 plus reference TRBV7-2 and TRBJ2-7, the full variable domain is GAGVSQSPSNKVTEKGKDVELRCDPISGHTALYWYRQSLGQGLEFLIYFQGNSAPDKSGLPSDRFSAERTGGSVSTLTIQRTQQEDSAVYLCASSRTSGLDPYEQYFGPGTRLTVT.

The V gene is TRBV27, the J gene TRBJ1-6; D gene unclear. Germline assignment: CDR1 MNHEY and CDR2 SMNVEV (reference sequence). The CDR3 extends over 14 amino acids. The V end was cut by 7 bases, the J end by 7 bases, with 14 bases between. This CDR3 is CASNNPGFNSPLHF. The CDR3 region has the DNA TGTGCCAGCAATAACCCGGGGTTCAATTCACCCCTCCACTTT.

The gene calls are TRBV9 and TRBJ2-1; TRBD2 is a possible D gene (5 bases). The CDR3 has 12 amino acids. Between the trimmed V and J ends, which lost 3 bases and 10 bases, there was a span of 11 bases. The germline V gene has CDR1 SGDLS and CDR2 YYNGEE. The chain's CDR3 is CASSAPGWEQFF. The DNA for the CDR3 is TGTGCCAGCAGCGCCCCGGGGTGGGAGCAGTTCTTC.

The chain joins TRBV7-3 to TRBJ2-3; no firm D call. Germline assignment: CDR1 SGHTA and CDR2 FQGTGA. The CDR3 covers 14 residues. V gave up 3 bases and J gave up 6 bases, with 13 bases separating them. The CDR3: CASSFRFESDTQYF. In DNA form, the CDR3 reads TGTGCCAGCAGCTTCAGGTTTGAATCTGATACGCAGTATTTT.

The J gene is TRBJ2-7, the V gene TRBV7-9; 9 bases match TRBD1. Germline CDR1 is SEHNR and CDR2 is FQNEAQ (reference sequence). Trimming took 5 bases from V and 3 from J; bases not matched to a gene: 17. The CDR3 sequence is 18 residues long. Written as DNA, the CDR3 is TGTGCCAGCAGCCCCACATCCTACAGGGGGCGAGATGACTACGAGCAGTACTTC. Translation: CASSPTSYRGRDDYEQYF.

The sample holds one count of this clone. The rearrangement uses TRBV5-4 and TRBJ1-2, with D possibly TRBD1 on 5 matching bases. The CDR3 loop spans 13 amino acids. Germline assignment: CDR1 SGHNT and CDR2 YYREEE (reference sequence). The V end was cut by 5 bases, the J end by 3 bases, with 11 bases between. CDR3 DNA sequence: TGTGCCAGCAGTCAGGGAGGGGACTATGGCTACACCTTC. Translation: CASSQGGDYGYTF.

J is TRBJ2-3 and V is TRBV5-4; D not certain. This CDR3 region has 12 residues. V lost 0 bases and J 12 bases, leaving 11 bases between the germline ends. The germline V gene encodes CDR1 SGHNT and CDR2 YYREEE (reference sequence). In nucleotides, the CDR3 is TGTGCCAGCAGCTTGGGGTTGAGGTTTCAGTATTTT. This sequence encodes CASSLGLRFQYF.

Details on this clone: Its ends do not fully match the called genes, so a read error is possible. The chain uses TRBV28 and TRBJ2-2, with 11 bases lining up with TRBD2. Germline assignment: CDR1 MDHEN and CDR2 SYDVKM. The CDR3 has 12 amino acids. CDR3 bases: TGTGCCAGCAGTACTCCCGGGACTAGCGGCCACTTT. Amino acids: CASSTPGTSGHF.

This clone was observed a single time. This CDR3 is CATSRGQGPYNEQFF. The CDR3, as DNA: TGTGCCACCAGCAGAGGGCAGGGTCCCTACAATGAGCAGTTCTTC. The J gene is TRBJ2-1, the V gene TRBV15, with D possibly being TRBD1 (5 bases). Trimming shortened V by 1 base and J by 2 bases, and 9 bases separated the two germline ends. Germline V lookup: CDR1 LNHNV, CDR2 YYDKDF (reference sequence). The CDR3 covers 15 residues. Full variable domain (remainder filled in from reference TRBV15 and TRBJ2-1): DAMVIQNPRYQVTQFGKPVTLSCSQTLNHNVMYWYQQKSSQAPKLLFHYYDKDFNNEADTPDNFQSRRPNTSFCFLDIRSPGLGDTAMYLCATSRGQGPYNEQFFGPGTRLTVL.

The chain joins TRBV7-2 to TRBJ2-1; TRBD2 agrees at 7 bases. V was pared by 6 bases and J by 9 bases, with 8 bases of the junction left unmatched. Germline V gene sequence: CDR1 SGHTA, CDR2 FQGNSA. The CDR3 has 13 residues. The DNA of the CDR3 is TGTGCCAGCAGACCCCCCGGGGAGGGTGAGCAGTTCTTC. Protein: CASRPPGEGEQFF.

The chain couples TRBV19 to TRBJ2-2; TRBD1 agrees at 10 bases. V gave up 4 bases and J gave up 7 bases; unmatched junction bases: 6. The CDR3 totals 15 residues. Germline V lookup: CDR1 LNHDA, CDR2 SQIVND (reference sequence). The CDR3: CASSTFGQGGGELFF. CDR3 DNA: TGTGCCAGTAGTACCTTCGGACAGGGGGGCGGGGAGCTGTTTTTT.

A word on this clone: The same CDR3 is also encoded by other DNA sequences in this sample. In DNA, the CDR3 is TGTGCCAGCTCACCACCCAGCGGACAAGAGACCCAGTACTTC. Its protein is CASSPPSGQETQYF. The chain combines TRBV18 with TRBJ2-5; D is possibly TRBD2 (5 bases). From germline, CDR1 is KGHSH and CDR2 LQKENI. The CDR3 runs to 14 residues. V was clipped by 0 bases and J by 2 bases, with 7 bases between them.

The chain combines TRBV28 with TRBJ1-6; 10 bases are shared with TRBD1. V shed 2 bases, J shed 7 bases, and the junction held 2 bases outside the gene matches. The V gene's germline CDR1 is MDHEN and CDR2 SYDVKM. The CDR3 sequence is 15 residues long. The CDR3 coding sequence is TGTGCCAGCAGTTTAGTGGACAGGGGGAATTCACCCCTCCACTTT. Encoded protein: CASSLVDRGNSPLHF.

The V gene is TRBV3-1 (or the pseudogene TRBV3-2), the J gene TRBJ1-2; the match to TRBD1 covers 7 bases. The CDR3 consists of 13 residues. Germline V gene data show CDR1 as LGHDT and CDR2 as YNNKEL (reference sequence). V shed 1 base, J shed 4 bases, and the junction held 0 bases outside the gene matches. The CDR3 bases are TGTGCCAGCAGCCAAGGGGACAGCTATGGCTACACCTTC. Translating gives CASSQGDSYGYTF.

The chain couples TRBV30 to TRBJ2-1, with 9 bases matching TRBD2. This CDR3 is 15 amino acids long. The V segment lost 3 bases and the J segment 7 bases; nucleotides outside the gene matches: 10. Germline lookup yields CDR1 GTSNPN and CDR2 SVGIG (reference sequence). CDR3 in amino acids: CAWSPGLAGLNEQFF. In DNA form, the CDR3 reads TGTGCCTGGAGCCCCGGGCTAGCGGGGCTAAATGAGCAGTTCTTC.

This chain uses TRBV28 with TRBJ2-5; 10 nucleotides agree with TRBD2. Trimming cost V 2 bases and J 4 bases; bases outside gene matches: 4. The germline V gene has CDR1 MDHEN and CDR2 SYDVKM. The CDR3 is 15 residues long. The chain's CDR3 is CASSLVSSGRETQYF. In DNA form, the CDR3 reads TGTGCCAGCAGTTTAGTGTCTAGCGGGAGAGAGACCCAGTACTTC.

The V and J genes are TRBV7-9 and TRBJ2-6; tentative D call: TRBD2 (6 bases). Germline V CDR1 and CDR2: SEHNR, FQNEAQ (reference sequence). Deletions cut 11 bases from V and 2 bases from J, with 7 bases between. The CDR3 spans 12 residues. The CDR3 reads CAGRPGANVLTF. In DNA form, the CDR3 reads TGTGCCGGGAGGCCTGGGGCCAACGTCCTGACTTTC.

The V gene is TRBV29-1, the J gene TRBJ2-1; no firm D call. Per the germline V gene, CDR1 is SQVTM and CDR2 is ANQGSEA. The length of the CDR3 is 11 residues. The V gene lost 6 bases and the J gene lost 2 bases, with 5 bases spanning the gap. DNA for the CDR3: TGCAGCGTGGCCCCCTACAATGAGCAGTTCTTC. Protein sequence: CSVAPYNEQFF.